A selection of T cell receptor beta chains follows, all from one sample in a study of blood T cell repertoires in COVID-19. Method: immunoSEQ multiplex PCR; TCRdb's copy keeps in-frame clones and lacks some. The top ten hold just under 1% of the sample, which has about 240,000 clones, 88% seen once. The specimen sequenced was peripheral blood. These receptors were collected from a woman in her forties who had recovered from COVID-19. Each CDR3 is given with its conserved first and last residue. The order of the fields is V gene, D gene, J gene, clone size, CDR3 protein, CDR3 DNA. The D gene is left open where the match is weak. A row's size may be missing; if present it is once, few, many or a size class.

TRBV5-6	TRBD2	TRBJ2-5	.	CASSRLASGRGVETQYF	TGTGCCAGCAGCCGCTTGGCTAGCGGGAGGGGCGTGGAGACCCAGTACTTC
TRBV30	.	TRBJ2-2	.	CAWSRGDPNTGELFF	TGTGCCTGGAGTCGGGGAGACCCGAACACCGGGGAGCTGTTTTTT
TRBV9	.	TRBJ2-3	once	CASSDSRGDTQYF	TGTGCCAGCAGCGATTCCCGGGGGGATACGCAGTATTTT
TRBV3-1/TRBV3-2	.	TRBJ1-3	.	CASSQESFPRAGNTIYF	TGTGCCAGCAGCCAAGAAAGCTTTCCCCGAGCTGGAAACACCATATATTTT
TRBV29-1	TRBD1	TRBJ1-1	.	CSVDKGDRWDTEAFF	TGCAGCGTTGATAAGGGGGACAGGTGGGACACTGAAGCTTTCTTT
TRBV6-2/TRBV6-3	.	TRBJ1-6	.	CASSLGQQNSPLHF	TGTGCCAGCAGCCTGGGACAACAAAATTCACCCCTCCACTTT
TRBV2	.	TRBJ1-1	.	CASTGVSQNTEAFF	TGTGCCAGCACCGGGGTCAGCCAGAACACTGAAGCTTTCTTT
TRBV29-1	TRBD1	TRBJ2-3	.	CSAGQGSTDTQYF	TGCAGCGCCGGACAGGGCAGCACAGATACGCAGTATTTT
TRBV6-5	.	TRBJ1-1	.	CASSYVGTEAFF	TGTGCCAGCAGTTACGTGGGGACAGAAGCTTTCTTT
TRBV5-6	.	TRBJ1-2	once	CASSVALGGYGYTF	TGTGCCAGCAGCGTGGCCCTCGGGGGGTATGGCTACACCTTC
TRBV7-2	TRBD2	TRBJ2-7	.	CASSLGASGRAHEQYF	TGTGCCAGCAGCTTAGGGGCTAGCGGGAGGGCCCACGAGCAGTACTTC
TRBV7-9	TRBD1	TRBJ1-6	.	CASSLTGGSYNSPLHF	TGTGCCAGCAGCTTGACAGGGGGCTCCTATAATTCACCCCTCCACTTT
TRBV20-1	.	TRBJ2-2	.	CSAGDTGELFF	TGCAGTGCCGGGGACACCGGGGAGCTGTTTTTT
TRBV19	TRBD1	TRBJ2-7	.	CASASTGTGGAEQYF	TGTGCCAGTGCCAGCACCGGGACAGGGGGGGCGGAGCAGTACTTC
TRBV7-9	TRBD2	TRBJ2-2	.	CASSPPGGLPAGELFF	TGTGCCAGCAGCCCCCCCGGGGGGTTGCCGGCCGGGGAGCTGTTTTTT
TRBV9	TRBD2	TRBJ2-1	.	CASSVAGLAGGQYNEQFF	TGTGCCAGCAGCGTAGCGGGACTAGCGGGAGGCCAATACAATGAGCAGTTCTTC
TRBV12-3/TRBV12-4	.	TRBJ1-1	.	CASSYYGDTEAFF	TGTGCCAGCAGCTACTACGGGGACACTGAAGCTTTCTTT
TRBV7-9	TRBD1	TRBJ1-1	.	CASSSSGGLDTEAFF	TGTGCCAGCAGCTCCTCAGGGGGCCTGGACACTGAAGCTTTCTTT
TRBV6-5	.	TRBJ2-4	.	CASSYPGGGKNIQYF	TGTGCCAGCAGTTACCCAGGGGGAGGCAAAAACATTCAGTACTTC
TRBV6-5	.	TRBJ2-3	.	CATRDFSTDTQYF	TGTGCCACCCGGGACTTTAGCACAGATACGCAGTATTTT
TRBV19	.	TRBJ1-5	.	CASTPPGGGASNQPQHF	TGTGCCAGTACCCCACCGGGGGGAGGGGCTAGCAATCAGCCCCAGCATTTT
TRBV2	.	TRBJ1-1	.	CAHGGDTPGITEAFF	TGTGCCCATGGGGGGGACACCCCAGGGATTACTGAAGCTTTCTTT
TRBV6-2/TRBV6-3	.	TRBJ2-5	.	CASSQHRTSSQETQYF	TGTGCCAGCAGCCAACACCGAACTAGCTCCCAAGAGACCCAGTACTTC
TRBV7-8	.	TRBJ1-1	once	CASSLVEGFTEAFF	TGTGCCAGCAGCTTAGTTGAGGGTTTCACTGAAGCTTTCTTT
TRBV6-6	.	TRBJ1-6	.	CASSPPPNNSPLHF	TGTGCCAGCAGCCCCCCCCCAAATAATTCACCCCTCCACTTT
TRBV6-2/TRBV6-3	.	TRBJ1-3	.	CASSPDSSGNTIYF	TGTGCCAGCAGCCCCGACAGCTCTGGAAACACCATATATTTT
TRBV5-4	.	TRBJ2-7	.	CASSFGGHSYEQYF	TGTGCCAGCAGCTTTGGGGGACACTCCTACGAGCAGTACTTC
TRBV5-4	TRBD2	TRBJ2-2	few	CASSSGTSGTTGELFF	TGTGCCAGCAGCTCGGGGACTAGCGGTACCACCGGGGAGCTGTTTTTT
TRBV9	.	TRBJ2-3	.	CASTPGGRRDTQYF	TGTGCCAGCACCCCAGGGGGGCGTAGAGATACGCAGTATTTT
TRBV29-1	TRBD2	TRBJ2-5	.	CSVESGGAPRYF	TGCAGCGTTGAATCGGGGGGGGCCCCAAGGTACTTC
TRBV6-1	TRBD2	TRBJ2-7	.	CASSGPGGARGYEQYF	TGTGCCAGCAGTGGCCCGGGGGGAGCCCGGGGGTACGAGCAGTACTTC
TRBV6-2/TRBV6-3	TRBD2	TRBJ2-5	.	CASSPGPRGGETQYF	TGTGCCAGCAGCCCCGGACCCCGGGGAGGGGAGACCCAGTACTTC
TRBV6-5	TRBD2	TRBJ2-3	.	CASGAGGVDTQYF	TGTGCCAGCGGCGCGGGAGGTGTGGATACGCAGTATTTT
TRBV18	TRBD1	TRBJ1-2	.	CASSPNRDSLYGYTF	TGTGCCAGCTCACCAAACCGGGACAGCCTCTATGGCTACACCTTC
TRBV6-2/TRBV6-3	.	TRBJ2-7	.	CASSYAGQSQYF	TGTGCCAGCAGTTACGCGGGACAGTCCCAGTACTTC
TRBV19	TRBD1	TRBJ2-2	.	CASSRTGVSHGELFF	TGTGCCAGTAGTCGGACAGGGGTTTCCCACGGGGAGCTGTTTTTT
TRBV6-4	.	TRBJ1-2	.	CASSEGRGTPYTF	TGTGCCAGCAGTGAAGGAAGGGGGACGCCCTACACCTTC
TRBV6-5	.	TRBJ1-1	few	CASKLRGKAFF	TGTGCCAGCAAGCTAAGGGGGAAAGCTTTCTTT
TRBV30	.	TRBJ1-5	.	CAWRTPGGNQPQHF	TGTGCCTGGAGAACCCCAGGGGGCAATCAGCCCCAGCATTTT
TRBV11-2	.	TRBJ1-5	.	CASTRGYSNQPQHF	TGTGCCAGCACACGCGGTTATAGCAATCAGCCCCAGCATTTT
TRBV7-9	.	TRBJ2-3	.	CASSPDSGEQYF	TGTGCCAGCAGCCCGGACAGTGGGGAGCAGTATTTT
TRBV18	.	TRBJ1-3	few	CASSPGGAGNTIYF	TGTGCCAGCTCACCCGGGGGTGCTGGAAACACCATATATTTT
TRBV24-1	.	TRBJ1-4	.	CATSDPRVAEKLFF	TGTGCCACCAGTGACCCGCGGGTCGCCGAAAAACTGTTTTTT
TRBV29-1	.	TRBJ2-5	.	CSVRTGLIPQETQYF	TGCAGCGTCCGGACAGGACTAATCCCCCAAGAGACCCAGTACTTC
TRBV5-5	.	TRBJ1-2	.	CASSSDTANYGYTF	TGTGCCAGCAGCTCGGACACCGCTAACTATGGCTACACCTTC
TRBV3-1/TRBV3-2	.	TRBJ1-1	.	CASSQAGNTEAFF	TGTGCCAGCAGCCAAGCGGGGAACACTGAAGCTTTCTTT
TRBV5-8	TRBD2	TRBJ2-5	.	CASSLVTGGQETQYF	TGTGCCAGCAGCTTGGTTACGGGAGGGCAAGAGACCCAGTACTTC
TRBV28	TRBD2	TRBJ2-2	.	CASLAGGPGGELFF	TGTGCCAGCCTAGCGGGAGGGCCTGGCGGGGAGCTGTTTTTT
TRBV7-8	.	TRBJ2-5	.	CASGDKKETQYF	TGTGCCAGCGGGGACAAAAAAGAGACCCAGTACTTC
TRBV10-3	.	TRBJ1-4	.	CAIPLGGDNEKLFF	TGTGCCATCCCGCTAGGGGGAGATAATGAAAAACTGTTTTTT
TRBV4-3	TRBD2	TRBJ2-1	.	CASSQELAATSSYNEQFF	TGCGCCAGCAGCCAAGAACTAGCGGCGACCTCCTCCTACAATGAGCAGTTCTTC
TRBV6-4	TRBD2	TRBJ2-3	.	CASSEGLAGGADTQYF	TGTGCCAGCAGTGAGGGGCTAGCGGGAGGCGCAGATACGCAGTATTTT
TRBV6-5	.	TRBJ1-4	few	CASRLGGAGEKLFF	TGTGCCAGCAGACTCGGGGGGGCTGGTGAAAAACTGTTTTTT
TRBV24-1	.	TRBJ2-7	.	CATSDFRGHPYEQYF	TGTGCCACCAGTGATTTCAGGGGTCATCCCTACGAGCAGTACTTC
TRBV7-6	.	TRBJ1-3	.	CASSSLPGHGNTIYF	TGTGCCAGCAGTTCCCTACCGGGACACGGAAACACCATATATTTT
TRBV9	TRBD2	TRBJ2-2	.	CASSVVPGGGRTGTGELFF	TGTGCCAGCAGCGTAGTCCCCGGGGGCGGGAGGACGGGCACCGGGGAGCTGTTTTTT
TRBV11-2	TRBD2	TRBJ2-1	.	CASSNGLAGASEQFF	TGTGCCAGCAGCAACGGACTAGCGGGAGCCAGTGAGCAGTTCTTC